Reported below is one TCR beta chain. The data originate from a study of OX40 agonist ivuxolimab in advanced cancers. The V end lost 8 bases, the J end lost 6 bases, and 13 bases lay between the germline ends. The CDR3 runs 13 residues. Per the germline V gene, CDR1 is MDHEN and CDR2 is SYDVKM. Assay: immunoSEQ multiplex PCR; the TCRdb copy retains only in-frame clones and omits some. The sample shows roughly 70,000 clones, 75% to 90% of them seen only once. This chain joins TRBV28 and TRBJ2-2; maybe TRBD1 (6 bases). The material was CD4+ or CD8+ T cells sorted from blood, obtained in a trial of the OX40 agonist ivuxolimab. This TCR derives from an adult with an advanced solid tumor such as melanoma, head and neck, liver or kidney cancer. The DNA of the CDR3 is TGTGCCAGCCTACAGGGCGCTGCCGGGGAGCTGTTTTTT. It yields the protein CASLQGAAGELFF.